This entry concerns a single T cell receptor (beta chain). The target of this receptor is not known. Within one base of it there is no much larger clone, and no base qualities were kept. This entry is derived from a study of T cell responses to AZD1222 COVID-19 vaccine (dated by TCRdb to the early 2020s). Some background on the complete study: AZD1222 recipients whose second dose came at about 4 weeks and those whose second dose came at about 12 weeks were combined into one group, since spike-specific TCR depth and breadth did not differ between the two schedules. TCR sequencing was performed for roughly 250 trial participants, of whom about 200 were given two doses of AZD1222 and around 26 were given two doses of MenACWY control vaccine. Trial participants were enrolled into age subgroups of 18-55, 56-69 and 70-plus years, which contained roughly 150, 30 and 60 TCR-sequenced participants, respectively. What the authors observed across the whole study: The 56-69-year group was small, and its depth increase did not reach significance, likely because of low power. After two AZD1222 doses, both the breadth and the depth of spike-specific TCRs were significantly higher than at day 0 and than in MenACWY recipients. No day 14 peak-response samples were available, so repertoires were characterized only after the peak T cell response. The vaccine-associated CD4 TCRs covered the entire spike protein, and the dominant responses fell in regions 160-218 and 743-854. Conclusions about previously exposed vaccinees are limited because only six or seven AZD1222 recipients were SARS-CoV-2 seropositive at baseline. Participants were mostly white British, with more females than males. The authors suggested clonal diversity may have been underestimated. Epitopes outside the regions mutated in the B.1.351 and B.1.1.7 variants were reportedly recognized by nearly half of the unique spike-specific TCRs.

What this sample's time point label stands for: baseline before first vaccination. Vaccinee samples came from UK trials COV001 and COV002, including a single-blind randomized controlled phase 2/3 trial of AZD1222 (ChAdOx1 nCoV-19) in healthy adults. For TCRbeta chain sequencing, PBMC samples from trial participants were taken at day 0 and at day 28 after the second dose. V gives up 3 bases and J gives up 1 base, and the segment between their germline ends measures 6 bases. Based on the germline V gene (reference sequence), the CDR1 and CDR2 sequences are MNHEY and SMNVEV. The CDR3 holds 13 amino acids from the cysteine to the phenylalanine. The kept DNA is CDR3 alone, 39 bases in frame from the first base. The CDR3 regions of human TCRbeta chains were analyzed by immunosequencing. The original pipeline was this. TCRs in the repertoires were matched against a reference library of SARS-CoV-2-specific TCRs that had been generated with the MIRA antigen-specificity platform. Breadth was defined as the fraction of unique TCRs that were SARS-CoV-2-associated, and depth was defined as the fraction of total T cells that were SARS-CoV-2-associated. Using the MIRA data, each spike-specific TCR was assigned both to the spike region to which the TCR was reactive and to a CD4 or CD8 class. Log10-transformed breadth and depth values were compared by one-way ANOVA with Sidak's multiple comparisons tests. TCRdb mirrors the immuneACCESS table, restricted to in-frame sequences. Some clones are absent from its copies; in checked studies, under half trace to an unresolved V gene, and the reason for the others is unknown. The V and J calls and clone size were taken over from that table, and D and trimming were inferred from the DNA. Present in this sample are 150,000 to 200,000 clones, 94% of which were seen just once. Jointly, the top ten make up approximately 0.64% of the sample.

The clonotype comes from an adult in good health. The sequence links TRBV27 to TRBJ1-1; too little of a D gene remains to name it. Material: peripheral blood, obtained on day 0 of AZD1222 vaccination. DNA sequence: TGTGCCAGCAGTTTCGAGGGGAACACTGAAGCTTTCTTT. Its protein is CASSFEGNTEAFF.